This T cell receptor (beta chain) was documented in a study of cytomegalovirus exposure and HLA in healthy donors. The PCR was carried out with 60 Vbeta primers and 13 Jbeta primers. Sequenced by immunoSEQ multiplex PCR; TCRdb stores in-frame clones only, minus some. Of 210,000 or so clones in the sample, around four fifths are singletons; the top ten hold around 2.9%. V was trimmed by 2 bases and J by 0 bases, leaving 4 bases between them. Germline loops: CDR1 WNHNN, CDR2 SYGVQD (reference sequence). The length of the CDR3 is 14 residues. What was sequenced was PBMCs. The chain has TRBV10-1 and TRBJ1-4; D call uncertain. The TCR originated in a woman aged 55-75 years in good health and CMV-seropositive. CDR3 sequence (DNA): TGCGCCAGCAGTGAGGGGCCAACTAATGAAAAACTGTTTTTT. It yields the protein CASSEGPTNEKLFF.